This T cell receptor (beta chain) comes out of a study of T cell responses to AZD1222 COVID-19 vaccine. In the study overall: Doses given second, at about 4 or about 12 weeks, were pooled. Study-wide results and limits: Donors were mostly white British, more females; clonal diversity possibly underestimated. Repertoire sampling happened only post peak T cell response.

Using immunoSEQ multiplex PCR, the repertoire was profiled, and TCRdb retains in-frame clones only, with some absent. The data contain 75,000 to 100,000 clones, around 90% of them seen just once; the ten biggest clones take up about 12%. This clone is categorized as medium-sized (0.01 to 0.1%). Antigen specificity is unknown. This CDR3 is built from 13 residues. Trimming removed 7 bases at V and 6 bases at J, with 13 bases between. CDR1 and CDR2 (germline): MRHNA, SNTAGT. V gene TRBV6-4 combines with J gene TRBJ1-5; the D is unclear. The receptor was derived from an adult in good health. The sample here was peripheral blood, taken on day 0 of AZD1222 vaccination. Here the CDR3 reads CASTSVPGQPQHF. DNA of the CDR3: TGTGCCAGCACGAGTGTTCCCGGTCAGCCCCAGCATTTT.